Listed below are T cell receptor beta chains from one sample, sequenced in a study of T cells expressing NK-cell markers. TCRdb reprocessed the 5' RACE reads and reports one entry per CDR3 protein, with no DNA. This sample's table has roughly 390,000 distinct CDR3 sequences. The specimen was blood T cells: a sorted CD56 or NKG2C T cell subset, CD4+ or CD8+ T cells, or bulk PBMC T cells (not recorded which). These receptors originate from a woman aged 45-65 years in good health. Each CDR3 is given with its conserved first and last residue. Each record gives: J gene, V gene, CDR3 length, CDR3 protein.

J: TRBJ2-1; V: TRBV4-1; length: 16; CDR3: CASSQDRGWGADEQFF
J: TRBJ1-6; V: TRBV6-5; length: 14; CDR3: CASSYEVSGSPLHF
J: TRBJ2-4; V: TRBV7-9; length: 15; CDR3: CASSEGPGGPTIQYF
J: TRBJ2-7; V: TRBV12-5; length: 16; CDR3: CASGLQVGGSPYEQYF
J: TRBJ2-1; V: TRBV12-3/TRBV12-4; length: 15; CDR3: CASSQTSGASYEQFF
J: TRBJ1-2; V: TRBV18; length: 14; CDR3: CASSPDAANYGYTF
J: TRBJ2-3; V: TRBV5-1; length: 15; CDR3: CASEAWDRGTDTQYF
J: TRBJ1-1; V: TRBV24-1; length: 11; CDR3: CAVGGFTEAFF
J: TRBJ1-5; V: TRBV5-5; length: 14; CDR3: CASRLTESNQPQHF
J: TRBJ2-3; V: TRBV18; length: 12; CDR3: CASSTGMHTQYF
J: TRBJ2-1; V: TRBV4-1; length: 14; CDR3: CASSPLAGVNEQFF
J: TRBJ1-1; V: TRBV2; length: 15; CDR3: CASSDREGENTEAFF
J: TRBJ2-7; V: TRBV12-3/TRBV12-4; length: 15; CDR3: CASTTGLAGLGEQYF
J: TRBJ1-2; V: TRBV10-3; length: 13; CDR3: CATGTGEDYGYTF
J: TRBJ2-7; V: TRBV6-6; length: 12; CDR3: CASSYSQSEQYF
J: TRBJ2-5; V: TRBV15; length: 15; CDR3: CATSSRRTGSETQYF
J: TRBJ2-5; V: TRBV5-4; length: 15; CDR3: CASSQIQGPAGTQYF
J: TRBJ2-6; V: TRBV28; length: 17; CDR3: CASSPPGLSSGANVLTF
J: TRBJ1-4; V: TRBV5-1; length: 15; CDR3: CASSGGQGTDEKLFF
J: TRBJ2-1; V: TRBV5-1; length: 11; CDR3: CASSSYDEQFF
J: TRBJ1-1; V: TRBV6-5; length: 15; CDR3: CASRGKRGRNREAFF
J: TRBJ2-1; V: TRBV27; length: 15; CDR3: CASRDSSGGYNEQFF
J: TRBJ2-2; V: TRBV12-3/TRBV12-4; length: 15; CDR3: CASSSQGQNTGELFF
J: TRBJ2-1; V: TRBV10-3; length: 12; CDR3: CAISGVGNEQFF
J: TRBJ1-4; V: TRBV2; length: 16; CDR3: CASSKRQGHFQEKLFF
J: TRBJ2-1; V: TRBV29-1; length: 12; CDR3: CSIGGAPNEQFF
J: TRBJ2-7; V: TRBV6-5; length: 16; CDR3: CASSYSLSGASYEQYF
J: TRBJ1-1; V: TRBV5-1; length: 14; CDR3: CASRDSPMNTEAFF
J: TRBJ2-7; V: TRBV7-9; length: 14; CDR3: CASSSTGTSYEQYF
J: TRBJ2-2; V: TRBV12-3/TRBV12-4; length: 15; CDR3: CASSRTGAYTGELFF
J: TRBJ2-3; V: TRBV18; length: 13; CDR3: CASSPRPRDTQYF
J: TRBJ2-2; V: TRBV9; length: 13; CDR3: CASSVTRGGELFF
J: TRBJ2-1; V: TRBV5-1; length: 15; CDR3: CASSLAGRNYNEQFF
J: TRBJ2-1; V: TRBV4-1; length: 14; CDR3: CASSRLAQYNEQFF
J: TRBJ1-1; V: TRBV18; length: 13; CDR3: CASSMGANTEAFF
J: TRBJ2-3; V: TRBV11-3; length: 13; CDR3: CASSQGQVDTQYF
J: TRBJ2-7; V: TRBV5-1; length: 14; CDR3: CASSPRALLLEQYF
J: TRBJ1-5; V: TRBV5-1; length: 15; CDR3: CASSLGAGPNQPQHF
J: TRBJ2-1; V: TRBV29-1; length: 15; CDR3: CSVEDGLGSVNEQFF
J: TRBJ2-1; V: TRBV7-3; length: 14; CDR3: CASSQSGRGNEQFF
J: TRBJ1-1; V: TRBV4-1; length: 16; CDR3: CASSQYSQVWNTEAFF
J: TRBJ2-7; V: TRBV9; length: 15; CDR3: CASSVGWGLPYEQYF
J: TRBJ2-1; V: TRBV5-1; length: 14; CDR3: CASSLVGTSYEQFF
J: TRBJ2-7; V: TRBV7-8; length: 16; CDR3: CASSPRPSGEGYEQYF
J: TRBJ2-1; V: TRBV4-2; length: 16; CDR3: CASSQDFQGAYNEQFF
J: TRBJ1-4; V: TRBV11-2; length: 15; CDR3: CASSLAMGSYEKLFF
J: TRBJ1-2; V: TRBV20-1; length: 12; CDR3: CSAPGFPYGYTF
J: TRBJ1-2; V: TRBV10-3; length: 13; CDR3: CAISDEPRDGYTF
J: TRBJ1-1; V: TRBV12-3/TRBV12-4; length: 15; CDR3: CASSPNRAQGTEAFF
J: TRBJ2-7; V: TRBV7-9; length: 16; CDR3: CASSPPYGDTTYEQYF
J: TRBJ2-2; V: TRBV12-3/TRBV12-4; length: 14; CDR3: CASTWGETPGELFF
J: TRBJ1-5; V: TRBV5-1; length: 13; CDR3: CASREAEGQPQHF
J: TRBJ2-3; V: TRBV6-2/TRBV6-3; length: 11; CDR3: CASSYVRAQYF